This T cell receptor (beta chain) derives from a study of OX40 agonist ivuxolimab in advanced cancers. Study-wide findings and caveats: There were, on average, more expanded clones in CD8+ T cells than in CD4+.

Comments on this clone: Its cognate antigen is unknown.

The method was immunoSEQ multiplex PCR; TCRdb's version includes in-frame clones alone and lacks a portion of them. This sample has under 65,000 clones; 70% to 90% occur once, and the top ten carry under 3%. Sequences were derived from CD4+ or CD8+ T cells sorted from blood, sampled in a trial of the OX40 agonist ivuxolimab. This TCR was recovered from an adult with an advanced solid tumor such as melanoma, head and neck, liver or kidney cancer.

DNA of the CDR3: TGCAGCGTTGAACCTCGGCCGGGGGAGACCCAGTACTTC. Its translation is CSVEPRPGETQYF. The chain combines TRBV29-1 with TRBJ2-5; tentatively, D is TRBD2 (5 bases). CDR1 and CDR2 (germline): SQVTM, ANQGSEA. CDR3 length equals 13 residues. V was cut by 2 bases and J by 5 bases, with 12 bases left in between.